This paragraph reports one T cell receptor beta chain. The data derive from a study of blood T cell repertoires in COVID-19. About the research overall: Spain, Italy and the United States supplied samples that represented acute and convalescent COVID-19. Sample material is recorded as cDNA or gDNA derived from T cells, B-cell-depleted T cells, or PBMCs.

In germline, CDR1 is GTSNPN, CDR2 SVGIG (reference sequence). This CDR3 contains 16 residues. The ends lost 4 bases at V and 5 bases at J; junction bases unmatched: 16. In the authors' methods: Counts of nucleated cells, estimated from reference gene primer amplification, were obtained. Profiled with immunoSEQ multiplex PCR; TCRdb holds only in-frame clones, not every one. V and J calls and clone size are copied from that table; D and trimming were computed from the DNA. Seen here are around 190,000 clones, approximately 85% observed once, and the top ten hold around 4.9%. This receptor was identified in an elderly woman with acute or convalescent COVID-19. The chain is built from TRBV30 and TRBJ1-1; 7 positions agree with TRBD1. The specimen sequenced was peripheral blood. The CDR3 spells CAWTPNLRQGGTEAFF. The CDR3 DNA sequence: TGTGCCTGGACTCCCAACCTTAGACAGGGAGGAACTGAAGCTTTCTTT.